A single sample gave rise to the 9 T cell receptor beta chains below, sequenced in a study of breast tumors, draining lymph nodes, adjacent tissues. TCRdb fed the multiplex PCR reads into MiXCR, producing one record per CDR3 protein. The sample lists 190,000 or so distinct CDR3 sequences; around 29% were seen once. Breast cancer patients provided tissue from their axillary draining lymph nodes. Sequenced input: axillary lymph node tissue. All receptors come from a female donor with breast cancer. Some clones in this sample may be carry-over from other donors' samples.

With respect to this clonotype: A much larger clone is a single base away; this may be a read error. This rearrangement joins TRBV6-1 to TRBJ2-7, with 8 bases that match TRBD1. This CDR3 has 17 residues. CDR1 and CDR2 (germline): MNHNS, SASEGT. CDR3 DNA sequence: TGTGCCAGCAGTGGAAAGGGCGGCCGGACAGGGTTTGACGAGCGGTACTTC. Translating it yields CASSGKGGRTGFDERYF.

The chain recombines TRBV7-2 with TRBJ2-3; unclear D gene. The CDR3 is 13 amino acids. The V and J ends lost 2 bases and 11 bases respectively, with 14 bases between them. Germline V lookup: CDR1 SGHTA, CDR2 FQGNSA. The CDR3 nucleotides read TGTGCCAGCAGCTTAAGGGATTACAATGAGCAGTATTTT. Its translation is CASSLRDYNEQYF.

The chain employs TRBV29-1 and TRBJ1-4, with a weak D call TRBD1 (5 bases). The germline CDR1 and CDR2 sequences are SQVTM and ANQGSEA. This CDR3 comprises 15 residues. CDR3 region: CGALLAGGSNEKLFF. The CDR3 nucleotides read TGCGGCGCCCTACTAGCGGGGGGGTCTAATGAAAAACTGTTTTTT.

A remark on this clonotype: A much larger clone is a single base away; this may be a read error. Here the CDR3 DNA reads TGTGCCAGCAGCTCCGGGAGGGCAGTTTTCTATGGCTACACCTTC. Protein sequence: CASSSGRAVFYGYTF. The chain combines TRBV6-5 with TRBJ1-2; D unclear. The CDR3 covers 15 residues. The V gene's germline CDR1 is MNHEY and CDR2 SVGAGI. Trimming took 6 bases from V and 4 from J, leaving 18 bases between them.

This clonotype was detected many times. The chain uses TRBV7-8 and TRBJ1-2; D is perhaps TRBD1 (6 bases). V dropped 3 bases and J dropped 8 bases, with 19 bases sitting between them. This CDR3 comprises 15 residues. Germline V gene lookup returns CDR1 SGHVS and CDR2 FQNEAQ. As DNA, the CDR3 is TGTGCCAGCAGCTTGGACAGCAACCCAGGGGAAGGCTACACCTTC. It codes for CASSLDSNPGEGYTF.

Details on this clonotype: This clone may be a read error of a much larger clone one base away. This rearrangement joins TRBV5-1 to TRBJ2-2; D ambiguous. The germline gives CDR1 SGHRS, CDR2 YFSETQ. This CDR3 region has 15 residues. The CDR3 nucleotides read TGCGCCAGCAACTTGGTTGGCCATTACATCGGGGAGCTGTTTTTT. Its protein product is CASNLVGHYIGELFF.

This clonotype was picked up many times. The rearrangement links TRBV20-1 to TRBJ2-5; 12 nucleotides agree with TRBD2. CDR3 length: 15 residues. With V trimmed by 6 bases and J by 2 bases, 7 bases remained unmatched. Per germline, CDR1 DFQATT and CDR2 SNEGSKA (reference sequence). For the CDR3, the DNA is TGCAGTGCATCCCCCGGGACTAGCGGGCAAGAGACCCAGTACTTC. Translation: CSASPGTSGQETQYF.

This clonotype was picked up many times. This chain connects TRBV4-2 to TRBJ1-5; TRBD1 agrees at 7 bases. This CDR3 contains 14 residues. The germline CDR1 and CDR2 sequences are LGHNA and YNFKEQ. The V gene end was trimmed by 2 bases and the J gene end by 4 bases; junction bases not matched to a gene: 2. CDR3 amino acids: CASSQQTGNQPQHF. The CDR3 DNA sequence: TGTGCCAGCAGCCAACAGACAGGGAATCAGCCCCAGCATTTT.

This clonotype was observed many times. The chain links TRBV7-2 to TRBJ2-7; 7 bases match TRBD2. Germline V gene lookup returns CDR1 SGHTA and CDR2 FQGNSA. The length of the CDR3 is 14 residues. The V gene end was trimmed by 2 bases and the J gene end by 9 bases; junction bases not matched to a gene: 10. CDR3 residues: CASSLTPSGKVQYF. Written as DNA, the CDR3 is TGTGCCAGCAGCTTAACCCCTAGCGGTAAGGTGCAGTACTTC.